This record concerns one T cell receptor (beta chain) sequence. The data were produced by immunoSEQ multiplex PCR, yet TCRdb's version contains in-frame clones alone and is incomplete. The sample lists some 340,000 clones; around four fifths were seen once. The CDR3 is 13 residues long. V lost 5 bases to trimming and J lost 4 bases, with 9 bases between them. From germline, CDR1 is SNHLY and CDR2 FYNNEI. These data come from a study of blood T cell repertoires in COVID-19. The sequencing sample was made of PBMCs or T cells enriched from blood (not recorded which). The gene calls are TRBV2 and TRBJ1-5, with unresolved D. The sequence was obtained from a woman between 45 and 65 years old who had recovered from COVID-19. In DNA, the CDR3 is TGTGCCAGCAGTTCCGACGGGAATCAGCCCCAGCATTTT. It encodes CASSSDGNQPQHF.